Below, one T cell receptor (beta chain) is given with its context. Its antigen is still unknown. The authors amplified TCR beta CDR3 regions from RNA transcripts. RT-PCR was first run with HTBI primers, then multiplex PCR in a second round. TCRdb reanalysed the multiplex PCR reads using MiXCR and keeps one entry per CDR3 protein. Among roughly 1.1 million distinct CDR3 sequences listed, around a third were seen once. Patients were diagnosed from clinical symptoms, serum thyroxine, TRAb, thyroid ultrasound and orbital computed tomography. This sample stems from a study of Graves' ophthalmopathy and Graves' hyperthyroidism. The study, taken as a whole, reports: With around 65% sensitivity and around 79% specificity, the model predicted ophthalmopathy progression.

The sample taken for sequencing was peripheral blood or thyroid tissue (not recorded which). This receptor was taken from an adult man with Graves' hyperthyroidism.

The CDR3: CAIRAGAERGYGYTF. CDR3 coding DNA: TGTGCCATCAGGGCGGGGGCTGAGAGAGGCTATGGCTACACCTTC. This chain links TRBV6-5 with TRBJ1-2, with D possibly TRBD1 on 6 matching bases. There are 15 residues in the CDR3. V gave up 10 bases and J gave up 4 bases, with 22 bases separating them. Germline V gene data show CDR1 as MNHEY and CDR2 as SVGAGI.